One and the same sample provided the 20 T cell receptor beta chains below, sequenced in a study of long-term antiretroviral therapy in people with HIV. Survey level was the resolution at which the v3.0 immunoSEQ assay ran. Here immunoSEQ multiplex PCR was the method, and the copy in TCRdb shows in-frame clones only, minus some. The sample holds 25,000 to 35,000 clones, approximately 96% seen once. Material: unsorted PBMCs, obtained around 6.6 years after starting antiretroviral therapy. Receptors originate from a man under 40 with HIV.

The CDR3 DNA is TGTGCCAGCAGCGGACCGCCCTGGGACGGCACAGATACGCAGTATTTT. Translated: CASSGPPWDGTDTQYF. The chain joins TRBV9 to TRBJ2-3; either TRBD1 or TRBD2 may supply D (5 bases each). V was pared by 3 bases and J by 1 base, with 15 bases between. The CDR3 runs to 16 residues. The V gene's germline CDR1 is SGDLS and CDR2 YYNGEE. Looking up the rest from reference TRBV9 and TRBJ2-3 gives the full variable domain: DSGVTQTPKHLITATGQRVTLRCSPRSGDLSVYWYQQSLDQGLQFLIQYYNGEERAKGNILERFSAQQFPDLHSELNLSSLELGDSALYFCASSGPPWDGTDTQYFGPGTRLTVL.

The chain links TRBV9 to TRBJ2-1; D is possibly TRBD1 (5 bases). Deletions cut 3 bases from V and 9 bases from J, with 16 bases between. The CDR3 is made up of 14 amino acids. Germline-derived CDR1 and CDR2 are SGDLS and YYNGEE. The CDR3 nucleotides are TGTGCCAGCAGCGCAAGCTCAGGGTGGACTGAGCAGTTCTTC. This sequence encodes CASSASSGWTEQFF.

Here the CDR3 reads CASSPPGLHNEQFF. The CDR3 DNA is TGTGCCAGCAGCCCACCGGGACTACACAATGAGCAGTTCTTC. The gene calls are TRBV4-2 and TRBJ2-1; 7 positions match TRBD2. CDR3 length equals 14 residues. The V segment lost 4 bases and the J segment 5 bases; nucleotides outside the gene matches: 5. Germline CDR1 LGHNA, CDR2 YNFKEQ.

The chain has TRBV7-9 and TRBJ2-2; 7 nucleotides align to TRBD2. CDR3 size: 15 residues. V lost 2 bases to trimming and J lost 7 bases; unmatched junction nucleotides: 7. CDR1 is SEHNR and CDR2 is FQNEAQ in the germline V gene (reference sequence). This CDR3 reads CASSLFSGAVGELFF. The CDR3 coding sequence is TGTGCCAGCAGCTTATTCAGCGGGGCTGTCGGGGAGCTGTTTTTT. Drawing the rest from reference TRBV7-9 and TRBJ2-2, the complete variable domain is DTGVSQNPRHKITKRGQNVTFRCDPISEHNRLYWYRQTLGQGPEFLTYFQNEAQLEKSRLLSDRFSAERPKGSFSTLEIQRTEQGDSAMYLCASSLFSGAVGELFFGEGSRLTVL.

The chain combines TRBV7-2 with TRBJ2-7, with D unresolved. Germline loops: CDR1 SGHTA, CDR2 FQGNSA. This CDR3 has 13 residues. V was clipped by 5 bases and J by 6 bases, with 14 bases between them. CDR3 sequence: CASSPPNVGEQYF. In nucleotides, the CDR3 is TGTGCCAGCAGCCCCCCTAATGTGGGCGAGCAGTACTTC.

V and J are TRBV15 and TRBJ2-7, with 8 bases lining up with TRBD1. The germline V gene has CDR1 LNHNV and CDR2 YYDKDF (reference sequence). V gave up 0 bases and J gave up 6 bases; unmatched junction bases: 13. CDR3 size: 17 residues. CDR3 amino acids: CATSRDRVGQGVGEQYF. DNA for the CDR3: TGTGCCACCAGCAGAGATCGGGTTGGACAGGGTGTTGGCGAGCAGTACTTC.

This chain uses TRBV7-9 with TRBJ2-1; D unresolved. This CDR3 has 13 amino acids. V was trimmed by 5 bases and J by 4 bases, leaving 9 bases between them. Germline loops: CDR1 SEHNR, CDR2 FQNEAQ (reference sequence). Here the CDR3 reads CASSPEGYNEQFF. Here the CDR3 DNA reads TGTGCCAGCAGCCCAGAAGGATACAATGAGCAGTTCTTC. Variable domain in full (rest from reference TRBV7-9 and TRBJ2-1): DTGVSQNPRHKITKRGQNVTFRCDPISEHNRLYWYRQTLGQGPEFLTYFQNEAQLEKSRLLSDRFSAERPKGSFSTLEIQRTEQGDSAMYLCASSPEGYNEQFFGPGTRLTVL.

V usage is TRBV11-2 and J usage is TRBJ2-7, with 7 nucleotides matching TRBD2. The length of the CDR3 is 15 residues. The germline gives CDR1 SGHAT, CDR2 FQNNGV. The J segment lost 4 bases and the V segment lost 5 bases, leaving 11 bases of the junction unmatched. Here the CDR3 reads CASSPDGGSWYEQYF. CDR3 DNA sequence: TGTGCCAGCAGCCCTGACGGCGGGAGTTGGTACGAGCAGTACTTC.

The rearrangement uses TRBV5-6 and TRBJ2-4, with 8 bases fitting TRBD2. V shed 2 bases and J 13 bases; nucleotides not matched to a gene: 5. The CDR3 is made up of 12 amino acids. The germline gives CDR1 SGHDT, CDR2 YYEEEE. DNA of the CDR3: TGTGCCAGCAGCTTTGCCGGGAGGGAACAGTACTTC. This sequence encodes CASSFAGREQYF.

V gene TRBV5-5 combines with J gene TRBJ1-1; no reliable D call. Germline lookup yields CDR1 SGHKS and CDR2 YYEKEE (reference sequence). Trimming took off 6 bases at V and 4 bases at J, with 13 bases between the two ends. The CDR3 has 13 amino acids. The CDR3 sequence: CASTPGLGTEAFF. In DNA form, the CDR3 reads TGTGCCAGCACCCCGGGTCTGGGCACTGAAGCTTTCTTT.

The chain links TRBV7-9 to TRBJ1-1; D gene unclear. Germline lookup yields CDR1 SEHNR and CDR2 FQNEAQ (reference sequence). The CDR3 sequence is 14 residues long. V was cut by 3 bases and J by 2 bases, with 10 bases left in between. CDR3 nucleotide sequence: TGTGCCAGCAGCTTTTTCTCATCCAACACTGAAGCTTTCTTT. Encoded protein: CASSFFSSNTEAFF.

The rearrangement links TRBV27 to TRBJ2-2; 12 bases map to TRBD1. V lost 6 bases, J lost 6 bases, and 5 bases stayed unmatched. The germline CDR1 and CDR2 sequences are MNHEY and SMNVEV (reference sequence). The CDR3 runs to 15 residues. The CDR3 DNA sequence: TGTGCCAGCAGGGGACAGGGGGCCGATTCCGGGGAGCTGTTTTTT. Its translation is CASRGQGADSGELFF.

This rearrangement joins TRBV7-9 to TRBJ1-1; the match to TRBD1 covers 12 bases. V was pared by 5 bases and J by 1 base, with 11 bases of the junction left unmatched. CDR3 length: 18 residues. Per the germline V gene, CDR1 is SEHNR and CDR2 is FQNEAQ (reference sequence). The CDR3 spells CASSVKSGQGAGNTEAFF. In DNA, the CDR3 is TGTGCCAGCAGCGTCAAGTCGGGACAGGGGGCTGGGAACACTGAAGCTTTCTTT.

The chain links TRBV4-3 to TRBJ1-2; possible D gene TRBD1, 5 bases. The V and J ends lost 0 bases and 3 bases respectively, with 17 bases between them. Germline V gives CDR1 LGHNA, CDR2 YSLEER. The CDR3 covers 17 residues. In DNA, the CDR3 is TGCGCCAGCAGCCAAGATAGGGGATTAGCGGTCTACTATGGCTACACCTTC. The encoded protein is CASSQDRGLAVYYGYTF.

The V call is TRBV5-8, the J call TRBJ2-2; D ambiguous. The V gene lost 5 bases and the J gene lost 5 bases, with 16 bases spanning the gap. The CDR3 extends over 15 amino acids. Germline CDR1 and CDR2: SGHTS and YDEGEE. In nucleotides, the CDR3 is TGTGCCAGCAGTCATATACCGAGAGTAACCGGGGAGCTGTTTTTT. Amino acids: CASSHIPRVTGELFF.

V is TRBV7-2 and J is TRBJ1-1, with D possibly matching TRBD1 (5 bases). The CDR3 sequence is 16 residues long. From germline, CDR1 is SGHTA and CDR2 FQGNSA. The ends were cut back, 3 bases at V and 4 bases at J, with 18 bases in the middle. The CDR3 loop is CASSLSQGFGGTEAFF. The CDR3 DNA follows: TGTGCCAGCAGCTTGTCTCAGGGTTTTGGAGGCACTGAAGCTTTCTTT.

DNA of the CDR3: TGCAGCGTTGATGGCGGGGAAGACGGCAAAAACATTCAGTACTTC. It specifies CSVDGGEDGKNIQYF. V and J are TRBV29-1 and TRBJ2-4, with D maybe TRBD2 (6 bases). The V end was cut by 3 bases, the J end by 3 bases, with 15 bases between. This CDR3 contains 15 residues. Germline values: CDR1 SQVTM, CDR2 ANQGSEA. Full variable domain (remainder filled in from reference TRBV29-1 and TRBJ2-4): SAVISQKPSRDICQRGTSLTIQCQVDSQVTMMFWYRQQPGQSLTLIATANQGSEATYESGFVIDKFPISRPNLTFSTLTVSNMSPEDSSIYLCSVDGGEDGKNIQYFGAGTRLSVL.

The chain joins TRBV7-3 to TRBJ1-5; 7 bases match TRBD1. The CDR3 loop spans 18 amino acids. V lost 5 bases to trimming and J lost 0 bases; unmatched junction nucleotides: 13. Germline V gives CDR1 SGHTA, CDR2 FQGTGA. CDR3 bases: TGTGCCAGCAGCCCGAACAGGGGTTGGACGTATAGCAATCAGCCCCAGCATTTT. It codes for CASSPNRGWTYSNQPQHF.

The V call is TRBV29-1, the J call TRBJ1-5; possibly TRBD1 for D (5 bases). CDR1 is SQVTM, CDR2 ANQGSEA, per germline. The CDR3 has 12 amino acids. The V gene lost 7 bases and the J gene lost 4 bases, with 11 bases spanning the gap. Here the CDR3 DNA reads TGCAGCGCCCGGGACGGGAATCAGCCCCAGCATTTT. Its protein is CSARDGNQPQHF.

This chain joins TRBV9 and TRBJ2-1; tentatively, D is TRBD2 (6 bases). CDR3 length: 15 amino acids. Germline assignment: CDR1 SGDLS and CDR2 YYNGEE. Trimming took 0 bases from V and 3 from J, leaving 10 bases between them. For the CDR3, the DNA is TGTGCCAGCAGCGTAGGCGGGGTAAACTACAATGAGCAGTTCTTC. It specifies CASSVGGVNYNEQFF. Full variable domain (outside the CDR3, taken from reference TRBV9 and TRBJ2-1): DSGVTQTPKHLITATGQRVTLRCSPRSGDLSVYWYQQSLDQGLQFLIQYYNGEERAKGNILERFSAQQFPDLHSELNLSSLELGDSALYFCASSVGGVNYNEQFFGPGTRLTVL.